The next 24 T cell receptor beta chains were all read from a single sample in a study of tumor-infiltrating lymphocytes in glioblastoma multiforme. Multiple V-beta primers and a C-beta primer amplified TCRB from RNA. A single record per CDR3 protein comes from TCRdb applying MiXCR to the multiplex PCR reads. The sample shows about 32,000 distinct CDR3 sequences, 50% to 75% of them seen only once. Sequencing was performed on brain tumor tissue. All receptors come from a male donor with glioblastoma.

In the case of this clonotype: Being one base from a much bigger clone, this may be a read error. The genes are TRBV28 and TRBJ2-6; D ambiguous. There are 12 residues in the CDR3. Germline-derived CDR1 and CDR2 are MDHEN and SYDVKM. V lost 6 bases, J lost 5 bases, and 5 bases lay in between. CDR3: CASSNRANVLTF. The CDR3 nucleotides read TGTGCCAGCAGCAATAGGGCCAACGTCCTGACTTTC.

V is TRBV11-2 and J is TRBJ1-4; 10 bases map to TRBD1. V was pared by 4 bases and J by 14 bases, with 4 bases of the junction left unmatched. Germline-derived CDR1 and CDR2 are SGHAT and FQNNGV. The CDR3 consists of 12 residues. CDR3 sequence reads: CASSSRQGALFF. CDR3 DNA sequence: TGTGCCAGCAGCTCCAGACAGGGGGCCCTGTTTTTT.

The table lists this clonotype with many counts. The J gene is TRBJ2-7, the V gene TRBV5-1; D gene ambiguous. This CDR3 spans 11 amino acids. Germline lookup yields CDR1 SGHRS and CDR2 YFSETQ. The ends were cut back, 3 bases at V and 1 base at J, with 2 bases in the middle. CDR3: CASSYSYEQYF. CDR3 coding DNA: TGCGCCAGCAGCTATTCCTACGAGCAGTACTTC.

This clonotype has ten or more counts. This sequence joins TRBV10-2 and TRBJ1-2; D call uncertain. Between the trimmed V and J ends, which lost 2 bases and 3 bases, there was a span of 7 bases. The germline gives CDR1 WSHSY, CDR2 SAAADI. The CDR3 extends over 13 amino acids. The CDR3 DNA sequence: TGCGCCAGCAGTGAGATAAAGGACTATGGCTACACCTTC. Translated: CASSEIKDYGYTF.

The chain couples TRBV20-1 to TRBJ1-1, with D possibly matching TRBD1 (5 bases). CDR1 DFQATT and CDR2 SNEGSKA come from the germline V gene (reference sequence). Trimming left V 3 bases short and J 0 bases short, with 8 bases between. The CDR3 is made up of 13 amino acids. The CDR3 bases are TGCAGTGCTAGGCAGACAGTGAACACTGAAGCTTTCTTT. This sequence encodes CSARQTVNTEAFF.

There are a few counts of this clonotype. This chain connects TRBV7-9 to TRBJ2-3; 9 positions match TRBD2. With V trimmed by 7 bases and J by 3 bases, 8 bases remained unmatched. This CDR3 comprises 15 residues. The germline gives CDR1 SEHNR, CDR2 FQNEAQ (reference sequence). The CDR3 reads CASTNLAGDTDTQYF. The CDR3 bases are TGTGCCAGCACCAATTTAGCGGGAGATACAGATACGCAGTATTTT.

On this clonotype itself: A junction end diverges from the germline sequence, so it may reflect a read error. V usage is TRBV4-1 and J usage is TRBJ2-1; D remains ambiguous. CDR3 size: 15 residues. The germline CDR1 and CDR2 sequences are MGHRA and YSYEKL. The CDR3, as DNA: TGTGCCGGTAGCCAAGAAGAAAAGCCCTTTAATGAGCAGTTCTTC. Protein product: CAGSQEEKPFNEQFF.

This clonotype was seen ten or more times. The V and J genes are TRBV20-1 and TRBJ1-3, with TRBD1 matching over 8 bases. The CDR3 covers 13 residues. CDR1 is DFQATT, CDR2 SNEGSKA, per germline (reference sequence). The trim removed 5 bases at V and 2 bases at J, leaving 2 bases unmatched. CDR3 bases: TGCAGTGCTCCACAGGGGGCTGGAAACACCATATATTTT. Translated: CSAPQGAGNTIYF.

Ten or more counts support this clonotype. The V and J genes are TRBV29-1 and TRBJ2-2; D is ambiguous. Germline CDR1 is SQVTM and CDR2 is ANQGSEA. V was trimmed by 4 bases and J by 6 bases, leaving 6 bases between them. The CDR3 is 11 amino acids. In DNA form, the CDR3 reads TGCAGCGTTGGGGGTTCCGGGGAGCTGTTTTTT. Amino acids: CSVGGSGELFF.

The gene calls are TRBV12-3 or TRBV12-4 and TRBJ1-1; 10 bases map to TRBD1. V lost 4 bases to trimming and J lost 1 base; unmatched junction nucleotides: 3. The CDR3 totals 15 residues. The CDR3 sequence is CASSSGTGENTEAFF. DNA of the CDR3: TGTGCCAGCAGTTCAGGGACAGGGGAGAACACTGAAGCTTTCTTT.

The count of this clonotype is one. A clone one base away is much larger, so this may be a read error. The chain is built from TRBV24-1 and TRBJ1-5, with D perhaps TRBD1 (6 bases). Trimming removed 7 bases from V and 4 bases from J, with 16 bases in between. The CDR3 runs 15 residues. Germline V gives CDR1 KGHDR, CDR2 SFDVKD. The CDR3 region is CATSIGTTANQPQHF. The CDR3 region has the DNA TGTGCCACCAGCATCGGGACAACGGCTAATCAGCCCCAGCATTTT.

This clonotype was detected many times. The chain is built from TRBV7-9 and TRBJ1-2; D unresolved. The CDR3 consists of 12 residues. The germline V and J ends were trimmed by 5 bases and 7 bases, with 11 bases remaining between them. Germline V lookup: CDR1 SEHNR, CDR2 FQNEAQ (reference sequence). The CDR3 DNA reads TGTGCCAGCAGCCCAACCCTGGGTGGCTACACCTTC. It is translated as CASSPTLGGYTF. The whole variable domain, filled in from reference TRBV7-9 and TRBJ1-2, reads DTGVSQNPRHKITKRGQNVTFRCDPISEHNRLYWYRQTLGQGPEFLTYFQNEAQLEKSRLLSDRFSAERPKGSFSTLEIQRTEQGDSAMYLCASSPTLGGYTFGSGTRLTVV.

As concerns this clonotype: A read error may produce the germline difference seen at one junction end. Written as DNA, the CDR3 is TGTAGCGCTAGAGGGACTAGCTGGACAGCAAGAGAGACCCAGTACTTC. This sequence encodes CSARGTSWTARETQYF. The gene calls are TRBV20-1 and TRBJ2-5; TRBD2 aligns across 9 bases. CDR1 and CDR2 from the germline V gene are DFQATT and SNEGSKA (reference sequence). This CDR3 region has 16 residues.

This chain uses TRBV7-3 with TRBJ1-1; D ambiguous. Looked up from germline, CDR1 is SGHTA and CDR2 is FQGTGA. V shed 3 bases and J shed 6 bases, with 11 bases lying between them. This CDR3 has 13 amino acids. CDR3 sequence (DNA): TGTGCCAGCAGCTTTGCTAGTACTTCTGAAGCTTTCTTT. It codes for CASSFASTSEAFF.

The chain links TRBV29-1 to TRBJ2-3; D is uncertain. The J call may be wrong; the DNA end is better matched by TRBJ1-5. The germline CDR1 and CDR2 sequences are SQVTM and ANQGSEA. CDR3 size: 14 residues. The CDR3 DNA is TGCAGCGCCCATGGGCATCAGACCACAGATACGCAGCATTTT. Protein: CSAHGHQTTDTQHF.

By frequency in the sample, this clonotype is medium-sized (0.01 to 0.1%). The CDR3 region has the DNA TGTGCCAGCAGGCGGGACAGACTCACCGGGGAGCTGTTTTTT. Translating it yields CASRRDRLTGELFF. The chain combines TRBV6-1 with TRBJ2-2, with D possibly TRBD1 on 7 matching bases. Germline V gene lookup returns CDR1 MNHNS and CDR2 SASEGT. V was trimmed by 6 bases and J by 4 bases, leaving 12 bases between them. This CDR3 spans 14 amino acids.

This clonotype was counted many times. The rearrangement uses TRBV28 and TRBJ2-5, with 8 nucleotides matching TRBD2. Germline loops: CDR1 MDHEN, CDR2 SYDVKM. This CDR3 region has 15 residues. After removal of 3 bases from V and 5 bases from J, the junction contained 8 bases not matched to a gene. The CDR3 DNA reads as TGTGCCAGCAGTTTCGGGGGGGTGAATGCTGAGACCCAGTACTTC. It specifies CASSFGGVNAETQYF.

There are a few counts of this clonotype. This CDR3 fails to terminate in the conserved phenylalanine or tryptophan, so it likely reflects a read error. The gene calls are TRBV29-1 and TRBJ2-5; TRBD1 might be the D (6 bases). The germline V gene encodes CDR1 SQVTM and CDR2 ANQGSEA. The CDR3 totals 15 residues. DNA of the CDR3: TGCAGCGTCCGGGGTGAGGGGTGGGGACAAGAAACCCAGTACTTA. Its translation is CSVRGEGWGQETQYL.

As to this clonotype: This is likely a read error, given that the CDR3 carries no conserved phenylalanine or tryptophan at its end. The chain is built from TRBV20-1 and TRBJ2-3; the D gene is possibly TRBD2 (6 bases). This CDR3 contains 16 residues. Germline V gene data show CDR1 as DFQATT and CDR2 as SNEGSKA (reference sequence). The V end was cut by 0 bases, the J end by 0 bases, with 13 bases between. Written as DNA, the CDR3 is TGCAGTGCTAGAGACCCGTCGGGACTTAGCACAGATACGCAGTATTCT. Its translation: CSARDPSGLSTDTQYS.

The rearrangement links TRBV2 to TRBJ2-1; possible D gene TRBD1, 5 bases. The CDR3 runs to 13 residues. V shed 8 bases and J shed 0 bases, with 8 bases lying between them. Germline V lookup: CDR1 SNHLY, CDR2 FYNNEI. The DNA of the CDR3 is TGTGCCAGCCAGGGTAACTCCTACAATGAGCAGTTCTTC. Translation: CASQGNSYNEQFF.

The V call is TRBV29-1, the J call TRBJ2-3; a weak D match, TRBD1 (5 bases). The CDR3 is 14 residues long. Trimming shortened V by 5 bases and J by 0 bases, and 12 bases separated the two germline ends. Germline V lookup: CDR1 SQVTM, CDR2 ANQGSEA. The CDR3 reads CSVRGPGSTDTQYF. DNA of the CDR3: TGCAGCGTTCGCGGACCAGGGAGCACAGATACGCAGTATTTT.

This clonotype showed up just once. This may be a read error: a much more frequent sequence differs by one nucleotide. V and J are TRBV7-8 and TRBJ1-4; D is perhaps TRBD1 (6 bases). This CDR3 comprises 15 residues. Germline values: CDR1 SGHVS, CDR2 FQNEAQ. The CDR3 here is CASSAHRDSKEKLLF. The CDR3 DNA reads as TGTGCCAGCAGCGCCCACAGGGATTCGAAAGAAAAACTGCTTTTT.

Comments on this clonotype: Its ends do not fully match the called genes, so a read error is possible. The V gene is TRBV20-1, the J gene TRBJ1-5, with no clear D. The CDR3 runs to 12 residues. Germline V gives CDR1 DFQATT, CDR2 SNEGSKA (reference sequence). CDR3 residues: CGARDIGQPQHF. The CDR3 DNA reads as TGCGGTGCTAGGGATATTGGTCAGCCCCAGCATTTT.

This clonotype has just one count. Lacking the conserved final phenylalanine or tryptophan, this CDR3 likely reflects a read error. For the CDR3, the DNA is TGTGCCAGCAGTTACGCCATGACAACTGAAGCTTTCCTT. It codes for CASSYAMTTEAFL. The chain joins TRBV6-5 to TRBJ1-1; D is unclear. CDR1 and CDR2 (germline): MNHEY, SVGAGI. Trimming pared 2 bases from V and 5 bases from J, leaving 9 bases between. The CDR3 totals 13 residues.